Here is one T cell receptor beta chain with its context. The data were obtained in a study of identical twins. TCRdb redid the calling of the 5' RACE reads with MiXCR, one entry per CDR3 protein. The sample consists of 700,000 or so distinct CDR3 sequences, over 20% of them appearing once. This same sample was also part of a study on T cells expressing NK-cell markers. That source notes: Seven sequenced donors out of eight were HCMV-seropositive, one seronegative.

What was sequenced was PBMCs. This receptor was identified in a woman between 18 and 29 years old in good health.

This chain's CDR3 is CASSVRSGSTGELFF. CDR3 coding DNA: TGTGCCAGCAGCGTACGGAGCGGGAGCACCGGGGAGCTGTTTTTT. J is TRBJ2-2 and V is TRBV9, with 8 bases lining up with TRBD2. Germline CDR1 is SGDLS and CDR2 is YYNGEE. This CDR3 is built from 15 residues. V was pared by 1 base and J by 4 bases, with 3 bases of the junction left unmatched.